Reported below is one T cell receptor beta chain. Its antigen is unknown. This entry is derived from a study of T-cell memory formation after mild COVID-19. About the research overall: Clustering of TCRs was largely donor specific.

TCRdb used MiXCR to reprocess the 5' RACE reads, holding one entry per CDR3 protein. Among more than 110,000 distinct CDR3 sequences, 20% to 25% were seen once, and the ten largest hold roughly a quarter. The study's findings and limits: Researchers found some responding clones in pre-infection memory, a sign that cross-reactive memory joined. Shrinking CD4+ clones were chiefly CM and EM; CD8+ ones were chiefly EMRA.

The receptor's source is an adult woman who had mild COVID-19 (a few samples of this study predate the infection). Cell type and time point are not known. The sample was PBMCs or a T cell subset sorted from them (not recorded which).

The CDR3 DNA is TGTGCCAGCAGCCCAGCACAGGGGGCGCCTAGCTATGGCTACACCTTC. Protein sequence: CASSPAQGAPSYGYTF. The chain links TRBV7-9 to TRBJ1-2; 9 positions agree with TRBD1. This CDR3 has 16 residues. CDR1 SEHNR and CDR2 FQNEAQ come from the germline V gene (reference sequence). After removal of 5 bases from V and 4 bases from J, the junction contained 11 bases not matched to a gene.